This is a list of T cell receptor beta chains from one sample in a study of Ad26.COV2.S vaccination and SARS-CoV-2 variants. Profiling relied on immunoSEQ multiplex PCR, and the TCRdb table lists in-frame clones only, not all of them. The table lists 380,000 or so clones, about four fifths of them singletons. Sequenced here: peripheral blood, sampled in a trial of Ad26.COV2.S vaccine versus placebo. The receptors come from a person between 18 and 65 years old who received the Ad26.COV2.S COVID-19 vaccine or a placebo. CDR3s include the opening cysteine and the closing phenylalanine or tryptophan. The D gene is left open where the match is weak. Size tells how often a clone was seen (once, few, many) or the class of an expanded clone, and some rows leave it out.

V,length,J,size,D,DNA,CDR3
TRBV14,15,TRBJ2-1,-,-,TGTGCCAGCAGCCAACTACCGGGGCGAAGCAATGAGCAGTTCTTC,CASSQLPGRSNEQFF
TRBV5-4,16,TRBJ1-3,-,-,TGTGCCAGCAGCCCCGACGGTTCCCGCATTGGAAACACCATATATTTT,CASSPDGSRIGNTIYF
TRBV6-5,13,TRBJ1-2,-,-,TGTGCCAGCAGTTACACTAGGGGGTATGGCTACACCTTC,CASSYTRGYGYTF
TRBV9,17,TRBJ2-5,-,-,TGTGCCAGCAGCGTCGCCCTCCTAGCGCGAATCCAAGAGACCCAGTACTTC,CASSVALLARIQETQYF
TRBV2,15,TRBJ2-7,-,TRBD2,TGTGCCAGCAGTACAAGCGGGAGGGCCGTATACGAGCAGTACTTC,CASSTSGRAVYEQYF
TRBV6-5,16,TRBJ1-6,-,-,TGTGCCAGCAGTTACTCACGGAGCTCCTATAATTCACCCCTCCACTTT,CASSYSRSSYNSPLHF
TRBV4-2,13,TRBJ1-2,-,-,TGTGCCAGCAGCCAAGATCGGGACAAATGGAACACCTTC,CASSQDRDKWNTF
TRBV10-3,16,TRBJ1-2,-,-,TGTGCCATCAGTGAGTTCTGGGACGCCGGAAGGGGTGGCTACACCTTC,CAISEFWDAGRGGYTF
TRBV29-1,12,TRBJ2-1,-,TRBD1,TGCAGCGTTGCCAGGGGGTTGAATGAGCAGTTCTTC,CSVARGLNEQFF
TRBV5-1,14,TRBJ1-2,-,TRBD1,TGCGCCAGCAGCTTGAGCGGGACAGGTGGAGGCTACACCTTC,CASSLSGTGGGYTF
TRBV6-2/TRBV6-3,16,TRBJ2-3,once,-,TGTGCCAGCAGCCGTTACCAATTTCCTAACACAGATACGCAGTATTTT,CASSRYQFPNTDTQYF
TRBV27,16,TRBJ2-7,-,-,TGTGCCAGCAGGGGCCAAGGGTCCCATAGTCCTTACGAGCAGTACTTC,CASRGQGSHSPYEQYF
TRBV3-1/TRBV3-2,12,TRBJ2-3,-,-,TGTGCCACTCCCCCCGGGCAGGGGACGCAGTATTTT,CATPPGQGTQYF
TRBV13,14,TRBJ2-2,-,-,TGTGCCAGCGGGACCCTGACGGGCACCGGGGAGCTGTTTTTT,CASGTLTGTGELFF
TRBV7-7,17,TRBJ2-5,-,TRBD2,TGTGCCAGCAGCCCTACTCTGACTAGCGGGGTAGGGGAGACCCAGTACTTC,CASSPTLTSGVGETQYF
TRBV30,11,TRBJ2-7,-,-,TGTGCCTGGAGTAGCCTGTGGGAGCAGTACTTC,CAWSSLWEQYF
TRBV12-3/TRBV12-4,12,TRBJ2-1,-,-,TGTGCCAGCAGTCCCTCTCGGCATGAGCAGTTCTTC,CASSPSRHEQFF
TRBV6-5,16,TRBJ2-5,-,-,TGTGCCAGCAGTTACTCGCGGGGAGTGGCAGGAGAGACCCAGTACTTC,CASSYSRGVAGETQYF
TRBV4-2,15,TRBJ1-1,-,-,TGTGCCAGCAGCCAAGTGATGGCAGGCACCACTGAAGCTTTCTTT,CASSQVMAGTTEAFF
TRBV5-1,15,TRBJ2-5,-,-,TGCGCCAGCAGCTTGATGTCGGGTTCTCAAGAGACCCAGTACTTC,CASSLMSGSQETQYF
TRBV18,14,TRBJ1-5,-,-,TGTGCCAGCTCACCACAAAAGGGACATCAGCCCCAGCATTTT,CASSPQKGHQPQHF
TRBV30,14,TRBJ1-1,-,TRBD1,TGTGCCTGGAAAGGTGACAGGGTGAACACTGAAGCTTTCTTT,CAWKGDRVNTEAFF
TRBV6-2/TRBV6-3,13,TRBJ1-3,-,-,TGTGCCAGCAGTTACGTTGAAGGAAACACCATATATTTT,CASSYVEGNTIYF
TRBV27,15,TRBJ1-2,-,TRBD1,TGTGCCAGCAGTTTTTCGCGGGGGCAGGGGGGTGGCTACACCTTC,CASSFSRGQGGGYTF
TRBV19,13,TRBJ2-7,-,TRBD1,TGTGCCAGTAGTCCGGGACAGGCGTTCGAGCAGTACTTC,CASSPGQAFEQYF
TRBV10-3,16,TRBJ2-1,-,-,TGTGCCATCAGTGGTAGAGGCGGGGCCACCTACAATGAGCAGTTCTTC,CAISGRGGATYNEQFF
TRBV10-3,13,TRBJ1-1,-,TRBD1,TGTGCCATCAGTACAGGGGCGGACACTGAAGCTTTCTTT,CAISTGADTEAFF
TRBV7-6,15,TRBJ2-2,-,-,TGTGCCAGCAGCCCACGGACAGCGAACACCGGGGAGCTGTTTTTT,CASSPRTANTGELFF
TRBV7-9,15,TRBJ1-5,-,TRBD1,TGTGCCAGCAGCCCGATAACAGGGGCGACTCAGCCCCAGCATTTT,CASSPITGATQPQHF
TRBV5-1,13,TRBJ1-2,-,-,TGCGCCAGCAGCTTGGCAGGTTACTATGGCTACACCTTC,CASSLAGYYGYTF
TRBV12-3/TRBV12-4,11,TRBJ1-4,-,-,TGTGCCAGCAGCCCGGGGAGAGGACTGTTTTTT,CASSPGRGLFF
TRBV5-4,15,TRBJ1-2,-,-,TGTGCCAGCAACCCGAGGGGGACTGTAAGGGGTGGCTACACCTTC,CASNPRGTVRGGYTF
TRBV19,14,TRBJ1-5,-,-,TGTGCCAGTAGTCCCAAAGACTTCGATCAGCCCCAGCATTTT,CASSPKDFDQPQHF
TRBV19,15,TRBJ1-6,-,-,TGTGCCAGTAGTATCGAATCAGGGGAACATTCACCCCTCCACTTT,CASSIESGEHSPLHF
TRBV6-5,14,TRBJ2-2,once,TRBD1,TGTGCCAATCAGGGGGCGTGGGGCACCGGGGAGCTGTTTTTT,CANQGAWGTGELFF
TRBV5-4,12,TRBJ1-1,-,-,TGTGCCAGCAGGGTACAGAGGGGTGAAGCTTTCTTT,CASRVQRGEAFF
TRBV11-3,12,TRBJ1-2,-,TRBD1,TGTGCCAGCAGCTTAGGGGACAGGCATGACACCTTC,CASSLGDRHDTF
TRBV15,15,TRBJ1-1,-,-,TGTGCCACCAGCAGAGAAAGAGACATTAACACTGAAGCTTTCTTT,CATSRERDINTEAFF
TRBV11-2,13,TRBJ1-1,once,-,TGTGCCAGCAGCTTAGAGGGGAACACTGAAGCTTTCTTT,CASSLEGNTEAFF
TRBV18,17,TRBJ1-6,-,-,TGTGCCAGCTCATCCGTCGGCCCCAGCTCCTATAATTCACCCCTCCACTTT,CASSSVGPSSYNSPLHF
TRBV21-1,13,TRBJ1-1,few,-,TGTGCCAGCAGCAAAAGGTGGCAGCGTGAAGCTTTCTTT,CASSKRWQREAFF
TRBV7-9,19,TRBJ2-7,-,TRBD2,TGTGCCAGCAGCTCCCAGGGGACTAGCGGGCTTCCTTCCTCCTACGAGCAGTACTTC,CASSSQGTSGLPSSYEQYF
TRBV3-1/TRBV3-2,15,TRBJ2-7,-,TRBD1,TGTGCCAGCAGCGATACAGGGGGCGCTGACTACGAGCAGTACTTC,CASSDTGGADYEQYF
TRBV5-5,16,TRBJ1-6,-,-,TGTGCCAGCAGCCGACAGCCGAGCTCCTATAATTCACCCCTCCACTTT,CASSRQPSSYNSPLHF
TRBV29-1,14,TRBJ2-1,-,TRBD1,TGCAGCGTTGTGAGACAGGGGACCTACAATGAGCAGTTCTTC,CSVVRQGTYNEQFF
TRBV19,20,TRBJ1-3,-,-,TGTGCCAGTAGTATAGCGGCGGCTTTTGAGGGACCAGCCGCCGGAAACACCATATATTTT,CASSIAAAFEGPAAGNTIYF
TRBV3-1/TRBV3-2,15,TRBJ2-7,-,TRBD1,TGTGCCAGCAGCCCTCGGACAGGGCGATGGTACGAGCAGTACTTC,CASSPRTGRWYEQYF
TRBV18,15,TRBJ1-1,-,TRBD1,TGTGCCAGCTCACTGGGGACAGGGTCAATCACTGAAGCTTTCTTT,CASSLGTGSITEAFF